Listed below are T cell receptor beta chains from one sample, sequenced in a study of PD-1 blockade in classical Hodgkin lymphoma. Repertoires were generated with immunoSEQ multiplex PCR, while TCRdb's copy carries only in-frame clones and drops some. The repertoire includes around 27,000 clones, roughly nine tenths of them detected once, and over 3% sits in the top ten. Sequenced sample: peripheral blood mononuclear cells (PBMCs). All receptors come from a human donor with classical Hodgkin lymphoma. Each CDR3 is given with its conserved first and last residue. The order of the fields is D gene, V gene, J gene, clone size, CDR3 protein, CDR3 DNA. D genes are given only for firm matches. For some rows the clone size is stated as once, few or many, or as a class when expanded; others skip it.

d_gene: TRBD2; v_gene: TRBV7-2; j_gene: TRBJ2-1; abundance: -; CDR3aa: CASSPGLAGGYEQFF; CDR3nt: TGTGCCAGCAGCCCCGGTCTCGCGGGAGGCTATGAGCAGTTCTTC
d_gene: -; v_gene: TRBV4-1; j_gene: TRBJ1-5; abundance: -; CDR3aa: CASSQGGGGNQPQHF; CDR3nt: TGCGCCAGCAGCCAAGGAGGGGGAGGAAATCAGCCCCAGCATTTT
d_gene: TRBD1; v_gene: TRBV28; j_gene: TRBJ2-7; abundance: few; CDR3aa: CASCIQGSYEQYF; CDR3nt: TGTGCCAGCTGCATACAGGGGTCCTACGAGCAGTACTTC
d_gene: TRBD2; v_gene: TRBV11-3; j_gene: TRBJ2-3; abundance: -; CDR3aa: CASSLSGTSGTDTQYF; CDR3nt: TGTGCCAGCAGCTTATCGGGGACTAGCGGCACAGATACGCAGTATTTT
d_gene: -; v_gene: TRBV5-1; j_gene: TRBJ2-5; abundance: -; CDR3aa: CASSFSSPGETQYF; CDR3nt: TGCGCCAGCAGCTTTTCCTCGCCGGGGGAGACCCAGTACTTC
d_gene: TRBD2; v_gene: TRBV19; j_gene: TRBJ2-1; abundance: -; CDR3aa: CASSTLAEKAYNEQFF; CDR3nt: TGTGCCAGTAGTACACTAGCGGAGAAAGCTTACAATGAGCAGTTCTTC
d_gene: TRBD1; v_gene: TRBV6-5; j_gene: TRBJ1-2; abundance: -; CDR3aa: CASSRGQGLGYTF; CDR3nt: TGTGCCAGCAGTCGCGGACAGGGCCTGGGCTACACCTTC
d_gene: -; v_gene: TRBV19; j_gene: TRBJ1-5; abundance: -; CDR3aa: CASSPGLNNQPQHF; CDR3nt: TGTGCCAGTAGCCCGGGACTTAACAATCAGCCCCAGCATTTT
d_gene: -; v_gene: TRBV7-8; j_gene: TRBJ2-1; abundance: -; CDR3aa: CASSISSKQFF; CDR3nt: TGTGCCAGCAGCATCTCTAGCAAGCAGTTCTTC
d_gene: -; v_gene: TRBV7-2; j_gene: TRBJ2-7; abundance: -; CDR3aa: CASSLGPTSEQYF; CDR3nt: TGTGCCAGCAGCTTAGGGCCGACGTCAGAGCAGTACTTC
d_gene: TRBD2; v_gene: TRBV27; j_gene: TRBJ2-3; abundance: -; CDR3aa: CASSLQREVRTDTQYF; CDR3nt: TGTGCCAGCAGTTTACAGCGGGAGGTTCGCACAGATACGCAGTATTTT
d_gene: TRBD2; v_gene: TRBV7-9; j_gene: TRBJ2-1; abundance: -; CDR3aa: CASSLAWGGEQFF; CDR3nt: TGTGCCAGCAGCTTAGCGTGGGGGGGTGAGCAGTTCTTC
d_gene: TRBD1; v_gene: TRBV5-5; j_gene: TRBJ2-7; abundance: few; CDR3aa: CASSLEDRGTYEQYF; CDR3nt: TGTGCCAGCAGCTTGGAAGACAGGGGGACCTACGAGCAGTACTTC
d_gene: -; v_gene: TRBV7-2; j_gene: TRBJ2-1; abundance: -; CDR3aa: CASSLVVGGHNEQFF; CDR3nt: TGTGCCAGCAGCTTAGTTGTCGGGGGCCACAATGAGCAGTTCTTC
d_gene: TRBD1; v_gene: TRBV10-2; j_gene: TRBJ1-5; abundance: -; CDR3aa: CASSEGNRGLNQPQHF; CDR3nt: TGCGCCAGCAGTGAGGGGAACAGGGGGCTAAATCAGCCCCAGCATTTT
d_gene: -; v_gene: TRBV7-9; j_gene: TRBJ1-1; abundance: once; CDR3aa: CASSPGAPEAFF; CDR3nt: TGTGCCAGCAGCCCCGGGGCCCCTGAGGCTTTCTTT
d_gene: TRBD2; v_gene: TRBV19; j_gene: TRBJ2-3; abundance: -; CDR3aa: CASTPLAGAADTQYF; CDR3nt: TGTGCCAGTACCCCTCTAGCGGGAGCGGCAGATACGCAGTATTTT
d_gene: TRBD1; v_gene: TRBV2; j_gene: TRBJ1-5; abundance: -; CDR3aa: CASSKDRGRQPQHF; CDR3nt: TGTGCCAGCAGTAAGGACAGGGGGAGGCAGCCCCAGCATTTT
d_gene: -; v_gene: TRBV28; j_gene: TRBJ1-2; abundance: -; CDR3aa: CASSFGRLYGYTF; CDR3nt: TGTGCCAGCAGTTTTGGACGTCTCTATGGCTACACCTTC
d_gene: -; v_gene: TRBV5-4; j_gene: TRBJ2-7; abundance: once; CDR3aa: CASSLAVGAPEQYF; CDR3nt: TGTGCCAGCAGCTTGGCGGTCGGGGCCCCGGAGCAGTACTTC
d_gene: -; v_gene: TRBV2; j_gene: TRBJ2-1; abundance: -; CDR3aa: CASSVQGVGARNEQFF; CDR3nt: TGTGCCAGCAGCGTCCAGGGAGTTGGAGCACGCAATGAGCAGTTCTTC
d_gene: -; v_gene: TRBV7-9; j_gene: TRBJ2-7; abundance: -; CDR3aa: CASMVQERSYEQYF; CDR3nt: TGTGCCAGCATGGTCCAGGAAAGATCCTACGAGCAGTACTTC
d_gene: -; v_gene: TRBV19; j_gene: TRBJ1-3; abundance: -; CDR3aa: CASCPGPISGNTIYF; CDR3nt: TGTGCCAGCTGCCCGGGACCGATCTCTGGAAACACCATATATTTT
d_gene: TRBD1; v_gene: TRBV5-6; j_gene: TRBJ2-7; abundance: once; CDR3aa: CASSLGTGGYEQYF; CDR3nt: TGTGCCAGCAGCTTGGGGACAGGGGGCTACGAGCAGTACTTC
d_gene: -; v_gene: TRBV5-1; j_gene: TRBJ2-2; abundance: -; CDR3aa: CASSPMDNANTGELFF; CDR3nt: TGCGCCAGCAGCCCCATGGACAACGCGAACACCGGGGAGCTGTTTTTT
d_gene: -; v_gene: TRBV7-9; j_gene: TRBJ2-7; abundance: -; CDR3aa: CASSFTQDLQYF; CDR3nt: TGTGCCAGCAGCTTCACCCAGGATTTGCAGTACTTC
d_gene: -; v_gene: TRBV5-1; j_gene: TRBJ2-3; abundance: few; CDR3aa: CASSLDRSSTDTQYF; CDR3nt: TGCGCCAGCAGCTTGGACAGGTCTAGCACAGATACGCAGTATTTT
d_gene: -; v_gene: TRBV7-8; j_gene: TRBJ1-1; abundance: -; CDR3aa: CASSLLRMNTEAFF; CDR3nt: TGTGCCAGCAGCTTGCTGCGAATGAACACTGAAGCTTTCTTT
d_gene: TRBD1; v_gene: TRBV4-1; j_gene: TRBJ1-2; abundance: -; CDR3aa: CASSLRDWTGQGYTF; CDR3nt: TGCGCCAGCAGCCTCAGGGACTGGACAGGGCAGGGCTACACCTTC
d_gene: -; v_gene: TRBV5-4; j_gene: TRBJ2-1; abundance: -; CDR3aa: CASSLAADVEQFF; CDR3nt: TGTGCCAGCAGCTTGGCCGCGGACGTTGAGCAGTTCTTC
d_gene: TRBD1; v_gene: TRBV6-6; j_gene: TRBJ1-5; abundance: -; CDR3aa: CASSFRQGQWPQHF; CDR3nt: TGTGCCAGCAGTTTCCGACAGGGACAATGGCCCCAGCATTTT
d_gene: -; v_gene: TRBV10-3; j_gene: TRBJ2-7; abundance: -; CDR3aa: CAFRTPGGEQYF; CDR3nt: TGTGCCTTCAGGACACCAGGAGGCGAGCAGTACTTC
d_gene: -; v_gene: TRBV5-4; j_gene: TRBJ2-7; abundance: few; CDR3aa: CASNLSRESYEQYF; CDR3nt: TGTGCCAGCAACCTCAGCAGGGAGTCCTACGAGCAGTACTTC
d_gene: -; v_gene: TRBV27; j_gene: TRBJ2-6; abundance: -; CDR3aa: CASSLQWSRANVLTF; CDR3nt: TGTGCCAGCAGTTTACAATGGAGCAGGGCCAACGTCCTGACTTTC
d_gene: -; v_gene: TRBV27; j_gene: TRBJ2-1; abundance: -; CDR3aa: CANHREYNEQFF; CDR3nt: TGTGCCAATCACAGGGAATACAATGAGCAGTTCTTC
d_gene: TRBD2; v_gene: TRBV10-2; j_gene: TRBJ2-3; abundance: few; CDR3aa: CASSQASGSTDTQYF; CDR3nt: TGCGCCAGCAGTCAGGCTAGCGGAAGCACAGATACGCAGTATTTT
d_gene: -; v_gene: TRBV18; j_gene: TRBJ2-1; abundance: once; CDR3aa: CASSPEGVNNEQFF; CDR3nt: TGTGCCAGCTCACCAGAGGGGGTGAACAATGAGCAGTTCTTC
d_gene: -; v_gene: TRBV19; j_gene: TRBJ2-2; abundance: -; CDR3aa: CASTRGGTGELFF; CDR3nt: TGTGCCAGTACGAGGGGGGGTACCGGGGAGCTGTTTTTT
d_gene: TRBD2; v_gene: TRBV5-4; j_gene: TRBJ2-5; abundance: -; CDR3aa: CASSLRAGAGETQYF; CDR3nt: TGTGCCAGCAGCTTGAGGGCGGGAGCGGGGGAGACCCAGTACTTC
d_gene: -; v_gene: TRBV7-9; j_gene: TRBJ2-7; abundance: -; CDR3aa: CASSLYYEQYF; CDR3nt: TGTGCCAGCAGCTTATACTACGAGCAGTACTTC
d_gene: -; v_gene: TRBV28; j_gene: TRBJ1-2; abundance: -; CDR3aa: CASSPSAIYGYTF; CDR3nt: TGTGCCAGCAGTCCTAGCGCTATCTATGGCTACACCTTC
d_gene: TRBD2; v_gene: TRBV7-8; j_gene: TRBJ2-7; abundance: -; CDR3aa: CASSLAGSGSIYEQYF; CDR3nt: TGTGCCAGCAGCTTAGCCGGCAGCGGGAGTATATACGAGCAGTACTTC
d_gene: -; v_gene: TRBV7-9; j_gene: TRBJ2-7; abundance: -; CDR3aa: CASSLRQSYEQYF; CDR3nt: TGTGCCAGCAGCCTGAGACAGTCCTACGAGCAGTACTTC
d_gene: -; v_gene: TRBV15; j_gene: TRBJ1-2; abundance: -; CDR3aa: CATSEGSLVTNYGYTF; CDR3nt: TGTGCCACTTCTGAGGGGAGTTTGGTTACTAACTATGGCTACACCTTC
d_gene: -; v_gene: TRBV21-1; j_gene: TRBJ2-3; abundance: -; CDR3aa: CASLDLGTGFHTQYF; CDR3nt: TGTGCCAGCCTGGATCTCGGGACAGGGTTCCATACGCAGTATTTT
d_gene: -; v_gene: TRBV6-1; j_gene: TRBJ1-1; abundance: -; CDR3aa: CASSEVFQDTEAFF; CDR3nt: TGTGCCAGCAGTGAGGTTTTCCAAGACACTGAAGCTTTCTTT
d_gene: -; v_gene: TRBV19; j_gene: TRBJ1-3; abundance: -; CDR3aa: CASSMGLSSGNTIYF; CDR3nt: TGTGCCAGTAGTATGGGACTCAGCTCTGGAAACACCATATATTTT
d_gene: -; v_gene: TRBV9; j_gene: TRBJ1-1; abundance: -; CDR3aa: CASSPQVRNTEAFF; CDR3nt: TGTGCCAGCAGCCCTCAGGTTCGGAACACTGAAGCTTTCTTT
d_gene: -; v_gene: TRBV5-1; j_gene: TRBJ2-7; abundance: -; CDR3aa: CASSLGGGDYEQYF; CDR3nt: TGCGCCAGCAGCTTGGGTGGGGGAGACTACGAGCAGTACTTC